This T cell receptor (beta chain) was retrieved from a study of blood T cell repertoires in COVID-19. Study-level information: The United States, Italy and Spain provided the acute and convalescent COVID-19 samples. Sample material is recorded as cDNA or gDNA derived from T cells, B-cell-depleted T cells, or PBMCs.

Germline loops: CDR1 SQVTM, CDR2 ANQGSEA. CDR3 length: 22 residues. V dropped 7 bases and J dropped 4 bases, with 41 bases sitting between them. Original data processing: How many nucleated cells were present was estimated from reference gene primer amplification. Data came from immunoSEQ multiplex PCR; TCRdb stores just in-frame clones and leaves some out. That table supplies the V and J calls and clone size; D and trimming were determined from the DNA. The sample records 70,000 or so clones, about nine tenths being singletons. This TCR was sampled from an elderly woman with active or convalescent COVID-19. Sequencing was carried out using peripheral blood. V gene TRBV29-1 combines with J gene TRBJ2-1, with D possibly being TRBD2 (5 bases). The CDR3 bases are TGCAGCGCCCCCGCCCCATACCTACCGGGCCCCGTAGGACCGGGGTATTACAATGAGCAGTTCTTC. Its protein is CSAPAPYLPGPVGPGYYNEQFF.